This TCR beta chain was recorded in a study of control samples from healthy donors and cancer patients. Produced via immunoSEQ multiplex PCR; TCRdb's table is partial and in-frame only. The sample includes 150,000 to 200,000 clones, around 91% of them seen just once. The CDR3 is 14 amino acids. Trimming took off 0 bases at V and 8 bases at J, with 12 bases between the two ends. Germline-derived CDR1 and CDR2 are SGHRS and YFSETQ. This clonotype originated in a woman between 50 and 59 years old in good health. The sequenced material came from blood. The J gene is TRBJ1-3, the V gene TRBV5-1; D perhaps matches TRBD1 (5 bases). CDR3 sequence reads: CASSLEAGKDTIYF. The CDR3 bases are TGCGCCAGCAGCTTGGAGGCAGGGAAAGACACCATATATTTT.